This T cell receptor (beta chain) appears in the sequencing data of a study of radiotherapy plus CTLA-4 blockade in lung cancer (dated by TCRdb to between 2018 and 2020). Some background on the complete study: Objective responses occurred in approximately 19% of enrolled patients, and 25% to 40% achieved disease control. Overall results and qualifications from the work: TCR clones derived from tumors expanded in peripheral blood after treatment with radiotherapy and ipilimumab. The strongest predictors of response were reported to be early dynamic shifts in blood T cell clones along with a rise in serum interferon-beta following radiation.

The study tested focal radiation therapy combined with CTLA-4 blockade (ipilimumab) in patients with chemo-refractory metastatic non-small-cell lung cancer. CDR1 is given as MGHRA and CDR2 as YSYEKL, both from the germline V gene. A distance of 23 bases separates the germline ends of V and J, which lose 4 bases and 5 bases respectively. Measured from the cysteine to the phenylalanine, the CDR3 is 18 residues long. The kept DNA is CDR3 alone, 54 bases in frame from the first base. This clone is a singleton in its sample. This clone's antigen is unknown. No base qualities exist here, and no much larger clone lies one base off it. Preparation of the library involved the immunoSEQ multiplex PCR assay. Drawn from immuneACCESS, this table holds only the in-frame rearrangements with V and J called that TCRdb kept. Clones are partly lost; checked studies trace under half to an unresolved V gene and leave the rest unexplained. In this sample the table shows tens of thousands of clones, around 79% of which occur a single time. Together, the top ten hold under 5% of the sample.

This receptor chain uses TRBV4-1 and TRBJ1-4, with TRBD1 as a weak D call on 5 bases. The sequence was obtained from a human donor with non-small cell lung cancer who had a partial response to radiotherapy plus ipilimumab. Some clones in this sample may be carry-over from other donors' samples. This specimen was peripheral blood, taken from a patient treated with radiotherapy plus ipilimumab. Read as DNA, the sequence is TGCGCCAGCAGCCCGGGACTGGGACGGCTCTCTATGAATGAAAAACTGTTTTTT. Its protein is CASSPGLGRLSMNEKLFF.